This TCR beta chain came from a study of shared clonotypes between healthy human individuals. This clone was seen a single time. The antigen remains undetermined. Germline V gene sequence: CDR1 SGHDT, CDR2 YYEEEE. The CDR3 loop spans 15 amino acids. V lost 4 bases, J lost 1 base, and 15 bases lay in between. Per the study methods: ImmunoSEQ only sent back junction sequences with no quality scores, so filtering was done differently. Clones were read by immunoSEQ multiplex PCR, and TCRdb kept only the in-frame ones, dropping some. V and J calls and clone size come straight from that table; D and trimming were deduced from the DNA. The table lists around 2,000,000 clones, 85% to 95% of them singletons, with around 0.13% in the top ten. Study findings and constraints: A limitation of the genetic and exposure-history diversity represented arose from few donors.

The chain links TRBV5-6 to TRBJ2-7, with a tentative D call TRBD1 (6 bases). Source material: naive CD4+ T cells sorted from blood. Subset reported: CD45RA+ positively selected. The clonotype comes from a man between 18 and 29 years old in good health. The CDR3 spells CASSLPRTESYEQYF. The CDR3 bases are TGTGCCAGCAGCCTCCCCAGGACAGAATCCTACGAGCAGTACTTC.